These 11 T cell receptor beta chains share one sample of origin, sequenced in a study of blood T cell repertoires in COVID-19. The table came from immunoSEQ multiplex PCR; TCRdb's copy has only in-frame clones and leaves some out. Of some 160,000 clones in the sample, roughly 80% were seen once. Sequenced material: PBMCs or T cells enriched from blood (not recorded which). These receptor sequences come from a woman aged 60-75 years who had recovered from COVID-19.

The chain employs TRBV6-5 and TRBJ1-1; D uncertain. Looked up from germline, CDR1 is MNHEY and CDR2 is SVGAGI. The V gene lost 6 bases and the J gene lost 6 bases, with 20 bases spanning the gap. This CDR3 region has 15 residues. CDR3 bases: TGTGCCAGCAGAGGTATATCAGGTATTGAAGCTGAAGCTTTCTTT. It codes for CASRGISGIEAEAFF.

The gene calls are TRBV5-1 and TRBJ1-4, with D unclear. Germline assignment: CDR1 SGHRS and CDR2 YFSETQ. Trimming removed 0 bases from V and 8 bases from J, with 11 bases in between. The CDR3 is 14 residues long. CDR3 in amino acids: CASSLGVGGEKLFF. CDR3 DNA sequence: TGCGCCAGCAGCTTGGGGGTCGGAGGGGAAAAACTGTTTTTT.

This clone was seen only a few times. The J gene is TRBJ1-4, the V gene TRBV5-4; D uncertain. The V end was cut by 4 bases, the J end by 2 bases, with 12 bases between. Germline CDR1 reads SGHNT; CDR2 reads YYREEE (reference sequence). The CDR3 is 15 residues long. DNA for the CDR3: TGTGCCAGCAGCGGCGTGGGAGGGACTAATGAAAAACTGTTTTTT. This translates into CASSGVGGTNEKLFF. Together with reference TRBV5-4 and TRBJ1-4, the CDR3 gives the full variable domain: ETGVTQSPTHLIKTRGQQVTLRCSSQSGHNTVSWYQQALGQGPQFIFQYYREEENGRGNFPPRFSGLQFPNYSSELNVNALELDDSALYLCASSGVGGTNEKLFFGSGTQLSVL.

The chain employs TRBV24-1 and TRBJ2-2; the D gene is possibly TRBD1 (6 bases). Trimming removed 7 bases from V and 3 bases from J, with 11 bases in between. CDR3 length: 14 residues. Germline CDR1 KGHDR, CDR2 SFDVKD. CDR3 DNA: TGTGCCACCAGGGACAGCTTGGACACCGGGGAGCTGTTTTTT. Its translation: CATRDSLDTGELFF.

The chain is built from TRBV3-1 (or the pseudogene TRBV3-2) and TRBJ1-1; D may be TRBD1 (5 bases). CDR1 and CDR2 from the germline V gene are LGHDT and YNNKEL (reference sequence). Trimming removed 0 bases at V and 3 bases at J, with 8 bases between. The CDR3 runs to 14 residues. CDR3 in amino acids: CASSQDLRDTEAFF. In DNA form, the CDR3 reads TGTGCCAGCAGCCAAGACCTCAGGGACACTGAAGCTTTCTTT.

This clone showed up just once. The rearrangement uses TRBV5-1 and TRBJ2-5; unclear D gene. The V gene's germline CDR1 is SGHRS and CDR2 YFSETQ. The germline V and J ends were trimmed by 3 bases and 1 base, with 7 bases remaining between them. This CDR3 comprises 13 residues. The CDR3 DNA reads as TGCGCCAGCAGCTACTCCGGCCAAGAGACCCAGTACTTC. Translated: CASSYSGQETQYF.

J is TRBJ1-6 and V is TRBV3-1 (or the pseudogene TRBV3-2), with D unresolved. This CDR3 spans 16 amino acids. V dropped 1 base and J dropped 0 bases, with 7 bases sitting between them. In germline, CDR1 is LGHDT, CDR2 YNNKEL (reference sequence). For the CDR3, the DNA is TGTGCCAGCAGCCAAGTCCGCAGCTCCTATAATTCACCCCTCCACTTT. Protein product: CASSQVRSSYNSPLHF.

The J gene is TRBJ1-1, the V gene TRBV10-1, with 8 positions matching TRBD1. The CDR3 covers 14 residues. J gave up 4 bases and V 4 bases, and 5 bases lay outside the gene matches. Looked up from germline, CDR1 is WNHNN and CDR2 is SYGVQD (reference sequence). CDR3 in amino acids: CASSATTGATEAFF. The CDR3 DNA follows: TGCGCCAGCAGTGCGACGACAGGGGCCACTGAAGCTTTCTTT.

The gene calls are TRBV10-3 and TRBJ2-2, with 8 bases fitting TRBD2. The germline CDR1 and CDR2 sequences are ENHRY and SYGVKD. The CDR3 runs 13 residues. Germline trimming cut 6 bases from V and 5 bases from J; bases unmatched to any gene: 2. CDR3 loop: CAISGGETGELFF. CDR3 in DNA: TGTGCCATCAGCGGGGGGGAGACCGGGGAGCTGTTTTTT.

Only a few counts were recorded for this clone. The chain is built from TRBV28 and TRBJ1-1; 9 bases are shared with TRBD1. The CDR3 is made up of 14 amino acids. Germline trimming cut 4 bases from V and 3 bases from J; bases unmatched to any gene: 3. Germline-derived CDR1 and CDR2 are MDHEN and SYDVKM. The CDR3 nucleotides are TGTGCCAGCAGTTCGGACAGGGGTGACACTGAAGCTTTCTTT. The encoded protein is CASSSDRGDTEAFF.

CDR3 protein: CASSLGGEGYEQYF. CDR3 nucleotides: TGTGCCAGCAGCTTAGGGGGGGAGGGTTACGAGCAGTACTTC. This sequence joins TRBV11-2 and TRBJ2-7, with TRBD2 identical over 7 bases. The CDR3 runs 14 residues. With V trimmed by 1 base and J by 4 bases, 4 bases remained unmatched. The germline CDR1 and CDR2 sequences are SGHAT and FQNNGV.